This T cell receptor beta chain originates from a study of OX40 agonist ivuxolimab in advanced cancers. Study information: Checkpoint inhibitors had been given previously to about 38% of patients. Study-wide findings and caveats: CD8+ T cells (on average) carried more expanded clones than CD4+ T cells. It was not determined which antigens were specifically recognized by the peripheral T cells that had undergone clonal expansion.

Produced via immunoSEQ multiplex PCR; TCRdb's table is partial and in-frame only. The sample contains tens of thousands of clones, approximately 91% of which appear only once. Samples of blood were obtained at baseline, on cycle 4 day 1, and on cycle 7 day 1. On this clone: The antigen is unknown.

CDR3 size: 13 residues. In germline, CDR1 is MDHEN, CDR2 SYDVKM. The V gene lost 6 bases and the J gene lost 8 bases, with 13 bases spanning the gap. This rearrangement joins TRBV28 to TRBJ1-4; a possible D gene is TRBD1 (5 bases). Material: CD4+ or CD8+ T cells sorted from blood, obtained in a trial of the OX40 agonist ivuxolimab. This TCR was recovered from an adult with an advanced solid tumor such as melanoma, head and neck, liver or kidney cancer. The CDR3 DNA follows: TGTGCCAGCAGAAGGGCGGGGGAGGAAAAACTGTTTTTT. It specifies CASRRAGEEKLFF.